The T cell receptor beta chain described here comes from a study of blood T cell repertoires in COVID-19. In the original analysis: Counts of nucleated cells, estimated from reference gene primer amplification, were obtained. Measured with immunoSEQ multiplex PCR; TCRdb has only the in-frame clones, and not every one. V, J and clone size are those of that table, while D and trimming were read from the DNA. The sample shows 150,000 to 200,000 clones, roughly nine tenths of them seen only once. In germline, CDR1 is LNHDA, CDR2 SQIVND (reference sequence). This CDR3 contains 14 residues. The germline V and J ends were trimmed by 4 bases and 8 bases, with 17 bases remaining between them.

The receptor was derived from a woman between 55 and 75 years old with COVID-19, enrolled during active disease. What was sequenced was peripheral blood. This sequence joins TRBV19 and TRBJ1-2; D gene uncertain. The CDR3 is CASSNRVPTGGYTF. The CDR3 DNA reads as TGTGCCAGTAGTAATAGGGTGCCGACGGGAGGCTACACCTTC.